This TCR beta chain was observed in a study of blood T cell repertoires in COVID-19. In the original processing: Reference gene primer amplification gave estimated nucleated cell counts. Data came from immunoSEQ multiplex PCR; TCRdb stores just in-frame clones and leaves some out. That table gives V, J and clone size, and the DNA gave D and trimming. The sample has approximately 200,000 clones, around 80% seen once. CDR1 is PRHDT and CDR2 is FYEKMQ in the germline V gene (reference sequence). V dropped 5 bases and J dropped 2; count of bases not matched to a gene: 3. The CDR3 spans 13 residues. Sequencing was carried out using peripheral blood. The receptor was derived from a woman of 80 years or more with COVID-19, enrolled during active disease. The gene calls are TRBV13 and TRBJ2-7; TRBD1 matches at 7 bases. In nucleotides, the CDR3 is TGTGCCAGCAGCCCAGGACAGGCCTACGAGCAGTACTTC. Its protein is CASSPGQAYEQYF.